These 23 T cell receptor beta chains were sequenced from one sample in a study of shared clonotypes between healthy human individuals. Sequenced by immunoSEQ multiplex PCR; TCRdb stores in-frame clones only, minus some. The profile shows 2.3 million or so clones, more than 85% of them singletons. The specimen was naive CD4+ T cells from PBMCs. Subset denoted: CD45RA+ positively selected. Receptors were obtained from a man in his late teens or twenties in good health. Some clones in this sample may be carry-over from other donors' samples.

The rearrangement joins TRBV6-1 to TRBJ2-7; 13 nucleotides agree with TRBD2. The CDR3 runs 17 residues. CDR1 and CDR2 from the germline V gene are MNHNS and SASEGT. With 1 base clipped from V and 2 bases from J, the junction kept 5 bases outside the gene matches. The CDR3 bases are TGTGCCAGCAGTGAAGAGGGACTAGCGGGACTCACCTACGAGCAGTACTTC. This translates into CASSEEGLAGLTYEQYF.

This chain uses TRBV28 with TRBJ2-7; TRBD1 might be the D (7 bases). V was cut by 7 bases and J by 4 bases, with 17 bases left in between. The CDR3 length is 14 residues. Per the germline V gene, CDR1 is MDHEN and CDR2 is SYDVKM. CDR3 bases: TGTGCCAGCACCCCCGGGGCAGGGGGGTACGAGCAGTACTTC. Residues: CASTPGAGGYEQYF.

The V call is TRBV18, the J call TRBJ2-7, with D possibly being TRBD1 (6 bases). The ends were cut back, 3 bases at V and 5 bases at J, with 14 bases in the middle. Germline V lookup: CDR1 KGHSH, CDR2 LQKENI. The CDR3 contains 14 residues. Here the CDR3 DNA reads TGTGCCAGCTCACCTAACACTTACAGGGACGAGCAGTACTTC. Encoded protein: CASSPNTYRDEQYF.

V is TRBV13 and J is TRBJ2-1; TRBD2 aligns across 12 bases. V shed 5 bases and J 9 bases; nucleotides not matched to a gene: 8. The CDR3 has 15 residues. CDR1 PRHDT and CDR2 FYEKMQ come from the germline V gene (reference sequence). This CDR3 reads CASSPRLAGVGEQFF. In DNA, the CDR3 is TGTGCCAGCAGCCCTCGACTAGCGGGAGTAGGTGAGCAGTTCTTC.

The rearrangement uses TRBV6-6 and TRBJ1-2; possible D gene TRBD1, 6 bases. This CDR3 has 13 amino acids. The V end lost 6 bases, the J end lost 4 bases, and 12 bases lay between the germline ends. Looked up from germline, CDR1 is MNHNY and CDR2 is SVGAGI (reference sequence). CDR3 nucleotides: TGTGCCAGCAGCCCTGGACAGACCTATGGCTACACCTTC. Translation gives CASSPGQTYGYTF.

The gene calls are TRBV6-6 and TRBJ2-2; D gene ambiguous. The CDR3 spans 12 residues. From germline, CDR1 is MNHNY and CDR2 SVGAGI (reference sequence). V lost 8 bases, J lost 1 base, and 5 bases lay in between. CDR3 nucleotides: TGTGCCAGCGGGCAGAACACCGGGGAGCTGTTTTTT. Its translation: CASGQNTGELFF.

The sample holds a few counts of this clone. The CDR3: CASMTANTEAFF. CDR3 nucleotide sequence: TGTGCCAGCATGACAGCTAACACTGAAGCTTTCTTT. The genes are TRBV6-5 and TRBJ1-1, with a weak D call TRBD1 (5 bases). This CDR3 has 12 amino acids. V shed 7 bases and J shed 2 bases, with 8 bases lying between them. Germline V CDR1 and CDR2: MNHEY, SVGAGI.

This clone was observed once. This sequence joins TRBV6-1 and TRBJ2-3; TRBD2 matches 7 bases. Germline V CDR1 and CDR2: MNHNS, SASEGT. The V gene end was trimmed by 8 bases and the J gene end by 2 bases; junction bases not matched to a gene: 10. The CDR3 sequence is 15 residues long. This CDR3 reads CASPGGERDTDTQYF. CDR3 nucleotides: TGTGCCAGCCCCGGTGGGGAGCGGGACACAGATACGCAGTATTTT.

This sequence joins TRBV28 and TRBJ1-2; D is undetermined. CDR3 length: 11 residues. CDR1 is MDHEN, CDR2 SYDVKM, per germline. Trimming took off 8 bases at V and 8 bases at J, with 12 bases between the two ends. The CDR3: CASRAKGGYTF. The CDR3 region has the DNA TGTGCCAGCCGGGCGAAGGGCGGCTACACCTTC.

This chain connects TRBV6-1 to TRBJ2-2, with no clear D. V shed 4 bases and J shed 1 base, with 7 bases lying between them. The CDR3 runs 14 residues. Germline V gene data show CDR1 as MNHNS and CDR2 as SASEGT. CDR3 bases: TGTGCCAGCAGTGTCGCCGGGAACACCGGGGAGCTGTTTTTT. This encodes CASSVAGNTGELFF.

The rearrangement links TRBV21-1 to TRBJ1-2. TRBV21-1 is listed as a pseudogene. The CDR3 has 15 amino acids. CDR3 region: CASSNDLALQNGYTF. The CDR3 DNA is TGTGCCAGCAGCAATGATCTAGCCCTACAGAATGGCTACACCTTC.

This rearrangement joins TRBV28 to TRBJ2-5; 11 bases fit TRBD2. Germline V gene lookup returns CDR1 MDHEN and CDR2 SYDVKM. Trimming cost V 3 bases and J 2 bases; bases outside gene matches: 5. This CDR3 has 16 amino acids. In nucleotides, the CDR3 is TGTGCCAGCAGTTTGGCGATAGCGGGAGGGCAAGAGACCCAGTACTTC. As protein: CASSLAIAGGQETQYF.

The V call is TRBV5-1, the J call TRBJ2-7; 8 bases are a match to TRBD2. V lost 0 bases, J lost 2 bases, and 13 bases stayed unmatched. Germline values: CDR1 SGHRS, CDR2 YFSETQ. CDR3 length: 18 residues. DNA for the CDR3: TGCGCCAGCAGCTTGGGGCCCGGGACTAGGAACCCGACCTACGAGCAGTACTTC. The encoded protein is CASSLGPGTRNPTYEQYF.

This chain uses TRBV4-1 with TRBJ2-3; D possibly corresponds to TRBD2 (6 bases). The CDR3 is 15 residues long. CDR1 is MGHRA and CDR2 is YSYEKL in the germline V gene. Between the trimmed V and J ends, which lost 3 bases and 1 base, there was a span of 11 bases. The CDR3 DNA reads as TGCGCCAGCAGCCAGTCGGGACTCCGCACAGATACGCAGTATTTT. It is translated as CASSQSGLRTDTQYF.

This clone was found once. V and J are TRBV30 and TRBJ1-3; D call uncertain. The CDR3 runs to 16 residues. Per germline, CDR1 GTSNPN and CDR2 SVGIG (reference sequence). V lost 2 bases and J 0 bases, leaving 14 bases between the germline ends. The CDR3 loop is CAWSRMGTVSGNTIYF. CDR3 DNA: TGTGCCTGGAGTAGAATGGGTACCGTCTCTGGAAACACCATATATTTT.

V is TRBV9 and J is TRBJ2-1; 8 nucleotides line up with TRBD2. From germline, CDR1 is SGDLS and CDR2 YYNGEE. The CDR3 runs to 15 residues. V shed 4 bases and J 4 bases; nucleotides not matched to a gene: 7. CDR3 sequence (DNA): TGTGCCAGCAGCCTAGCGGGCTCCGTATACAATGAGCAGTTCTTC. Amino acid sequence: CASSLAGSVYNEQFF.

This chain joins TRBV6-1 and TRBJ1-6, with TRBD1 as a possible D gene (5 bases). This CDR3 is 15 amino acids long. Germline V lookup: CDR1 MNHNS, CDR2 SASEGT. Trimming removed 11 bases at V and 0 bases at J, with 14 bases between. The CDR3 protein is CAGGGTGSYNSPLHF. The DNA for the CDR3 is TGTGCCGGGGGAGGAACCGGCTCCTATAATTCACCCCTCCACTTT.

Remarks on this clone: The sample has other DNA sequences that encode this CDR3 too. The chain joins TRBV29-1 to TRBJ2-1, with TRBD1 as a possible D gene (6 bases). The CDR3 has 13 amino acids. Trimming pared 6 bases from V and 5 bases from J, leaving 14 bases between. Germline V gene lookup returns CDR1 SQVTM and CDR2 ANQGSEA. The CDR3 sequence: CSVDRDTDNEQFF. In DNA, the CDR3 is TGCAGCGTCGACCGGGACACTGACAATGAGCAGTTCTTC.

V gene TRBV6-1 combines with J gene TRBJ1-2; D call uncertain. CDR3 size: 13 residues. V was cut by 8 bases and J by 4 bases, with 14 bases left in between. The germline V gene encodes CDR1 MNHNS and CDR2 SASEGT. This chain's CDR3 is CASREEGIYGYTF. For the CDR3, the DNA is TGTGCCAGCCGGGAGGAAGGAATCTATGGCTACACCTTC.

The V and J genes are TRBV11-2 and TRBJ2-1; the match to TRBD1 covers 8 bases. CDR3 length: 15 residues. The germline V gene encodes CDR1 SGHAT and CDR2 FQNNGV. V lost 5 bases and J lost 0; bases outside the gene matches: 3. The CDR3 loop reads CASSRTGFSYNEQFF. The CDR3 coding sequence is TGTGCCAGCAGCCGGACAGGGTTCTCCTACAATGAGCAGTTCTTC. The full variable domain, its missing parts supplied by reference TRBV11-2 and TRBJ2-1, is EAGVAQSPRYKIIEKRQSVAFWCNPISGHATLYWYQQILGQGPKLLIQFQNNGVVDDSQLPKDRFSAERLKGVDSTLKIQPAKLEDSAVYLCASSRTGFSYNEQFFGPGTRLTVL.

About this clone itself: Other DNA sequences within the sample encode an identical CDR3. The chain couples TRBV11-2 to TRBJ2-7, with TRBD1 matching over 9 bases. Germline values: CDR1 SGHAT, CDR2 FQNNGV. This CDR3 is built from 14 residues. The junction had 4 bases not matched to a gene; V was cut back by 4 bases and J by 3 bases. CDR3 loop: CASSSGQGLYEQYF. CDR3 coding DNA: TGTGCCAGCAGCTCGGGACAGGGACTCTACGAGCAGTACTTC. The full variable domain, completed using reference TRBV11-2 and TRBJ2-7, is EAGVAQSPRYKIIEKRQSVAFWCNPISGHATLYWYQQILGQGPKLLIQFQNNGVVDDSQLPKDRFSAERLKGVDSTLKIQPAKLEDSAVYLCASSSGQGLYEQYFGPGTRLTVT.

This chain joins TRBV29-1 and TRBJ2-1; possible D gene TRBD2, 6 bases. This CDR3 region has 14 residues. V gave up 4 bases and J gave up 0 bases, with 10 bases separating them. Germline CDR1 reads SQVTM; CDR2 reads ANQGSEA. CDR3 loop: CSVVGGGSYNEQFF. Written as DNA, the CDR3 is TGCAGCGTTGTCGGGGGAGGCTCCTACAATGAGCAGTTCTTC.

The chain combines TRBV6-1 with TRBJ1-2; D is ambiguous. The CDR3 spans 15 residues. In germline, CDR1 is MNHNS, CDR2 SASEGT. V lost 2 bases and J lost 0, with 10 bases in between. Written as DNA, the CDR3 is TGTGCCAGCAGTGAACGCGGCGGTCCTAACTATGGCTACACCTTC. Amino acids: CASSERGGPNYGYTF.